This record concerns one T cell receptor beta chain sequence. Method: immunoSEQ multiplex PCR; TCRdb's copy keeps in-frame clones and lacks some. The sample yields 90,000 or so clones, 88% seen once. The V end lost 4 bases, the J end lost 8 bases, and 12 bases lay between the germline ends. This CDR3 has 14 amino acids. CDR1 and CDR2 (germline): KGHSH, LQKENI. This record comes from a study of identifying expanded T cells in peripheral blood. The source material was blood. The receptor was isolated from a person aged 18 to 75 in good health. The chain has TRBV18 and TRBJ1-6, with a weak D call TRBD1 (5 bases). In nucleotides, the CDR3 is TGTGCCAGCTCACGCCGAACGGGGGATTCACCCCTCCACTTT. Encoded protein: CASSRRTGDSPLHF.